One and the same sample provided the 31 T cell receptor beta chains below, sequenced in a study of blood T cell repertoires in COVID-19. Clones were read by immunoSEQ multiplex PCR, and TCRdb kept only the in-frame ones, dropping some. The profile shows under 200,000 clones, 75% to 95% of them singletons. The sample comprised peripheral blood. These TCRs come from a man aged 45-60 years with acute or convalescent COVID-19.

This sequence joins TRBV28 and TRBJ2-1, with TRBD2 matching 8 bases. The CDR3 extends over 12 amino acids. The V gene end was trimmed by 4 bases and the J gene end by 12 bases; junction bases not matched to a gene: 5. CDR1 is MDHEN and CDR2 is SYDVKM in the germline V gene. The CDR3 bases are TGTGCCAGCAGTTCCGCGGGGGGACTGCAGTTCTTC. Translating it yields CASSSAGGLQFF.

The chain links TRBV9 to TRBJ2-1; TRBD2 agrees at 13 bases. With V trimmed by 2 bases and J by 10 bases, 6 bases remained unmatched. Per germline, CDR1 SGDLS and CDR2 YYNGEE. The CDR3 consists of 15 residues. The CDR3: CASSVAGTSGEEQFF. CDR3 DNA: TGTGCCAGCAGCGTCGCCGGGACTAGCGGGGAAGAGCAGTTCTTC. Using reference TRBV9 and TRBJ2-1 for the parts outside the CDR3, the full variable domain is DSGVTQTPKHLITATGQRVTLRCSPRSGDLSVYWYQQSLDQGLQFLIQYYNGEERAKGNILERFSAQQFPDLHSELNLSSLELGDSALYFCASSVAGTSGEEQFFGPGTRLTVL.

The V and J genes are TRBV5-1 and TRBJ1-1; possible D gene TRBD1, 6 bases. V shed 4 bases and J shed 7 bases, with 17 bases lying between them. Per the germline V gene, CDR1 is SGHRS and CDR2 is YFSETQ. The CDR3 consists of 14 residues. The CDR3 bases are TGCGCCAGCAGCACGGCGGACAGCCGGTATGAAGCTTTCTTT. It specifies CASSTADSRYEAFF. Full variable domain (rest looked up from reference TRBV5-1 and TRBJ1-1): KAGVTQTPRYLIKTRGQQVTLSCSPISGHRSVSWYQQTPGQGLQFLFEYFSETQRNKGNFPGRFSGRQFSNSRSEMNVSTLELGDSALYLCASSTADSRYEAFFGQGTRLTVV.

The J gene is TRBJ2-3, the V gene TRBV7-2; weak D call: TRBD2 (8 bases). Trimming stripped 2 bases from V and 2 bases from J, with 17 bases between. CDR1 SGHTA and CDR2 FQGNSA come from the germline V gene. CDR3 length: 17 amino acids. CDR3 coding DNA: TGTGCCAGCAGCTTAAAGGGGGCGGGAGGACCCACAGATACGCAGTATTTT. This sequence encodes CASSLKGAGGPTDTQYF.

The chain combines TRBV28 with TRBJ1-1; no clear D. V was shortened by 6 bases and J by 7 bases, with 12 bases between the two germline ends. Germline CDR1 MDHEN, CDR2 SYDVKM. This CDR3 has 12 amino acids. The CDR3 DNA is TGTGCCAGCAGAGCTGCGGATCTTGAAGCTTTCTTT. Residues: CASRAADLEAFF. Full variable domain (missing parts from reference TRBV28 and TRBJ1-1): DVKVTQSSRYLVKRTGEKVFLECVQDMDHENMFWYRQDPGLGLRLIYFSYDVKMKEKGDIPEGYSVSREKKERFSLILESASTNQTSMYLCASRAADLEAFFGQGTRLTVV.

The J gene is TRBJ2-3, the V gene TRBV20-1, with D uncertain. Germline V gives CDR1 DFQATT, CDR2 SNEGSKA (reference sequence). CDR3 length equals 11 residues. V lost 3 bases and J lost 4, with 5 bases in between. The CDR3, as DNA: TGCAGTGCTAGCGTTGCAGATACGCAGTATTTT. Translated, it gives CSASVADTQYF.

The rearrangement links TRBV28 to TRBJ1-2, with 7 bases fitting TRBD1. This CDR3 is 14 amino acids long. V was pared by 6 bases and J by 2 bases, with 6 bases of the junction left unmatched. Looked up from germline, CDR1 is MDHEN and CDR2 is SYDVKM. In DNA form, the CDR3 reads TGTGCCAGCAGGGGACAGCGATTCAACTATGGCTACACCTTC. Translated: CASRGQRFNYGYTF.

The chain has TRBV19 and TRBJ1-4, with 7 bases fitting TRBD1. With V trimmed by 6 bases and J by 0 bases, 4 bases remained unmatched. CDR1 and CDR2 from the germline V gene are LNHDA and SQIVND (reference sequence). The CDR3 length is 15 residues. CDR3 DNA sequence: TGTGCCAGTAGGAGACAGGGAGCAACTAATGAAAAACTGTTTTTT. Translating it yields CASRRQGATNEKLFF.

This sequence joins TRBV28 and TRBJ1-4; 7 nucleotides line up with TRBD1. Germline lookup yields CDR1 MDHEN and CDR2 SYDVKM. This CDR3 contains 14 residues. The junction had 6 bases not matched to a gene; V was cut back by 6 bases and J by 5 bases. CDR3 amino acids: CASSTGTENEKLFF. The CDR3 DNA reads TGTGCCAGCAGCACCGGGACAGAAAATGAAAAACTGTTTTTT.

This chain joins TRBV21-1 and TRBJ2-1; the DNA was not used to check the table's D call, TRBD1. TRBV21-1 is a known pseudogene. This CDR3 contains 17 residues. The CDR3 is CASSLSGDRAPYNEQFF. CDR3 nucleotide sequence: TGTGCCAGCAGCCTTTCAGGCGACAGGGCCCCCTACAATGAGCAGTTCTTC.

The chain has TRBV2 and TRBJ2-6; D is undetermined. Trimming removed 7 bases from V and 2 bases from J, with 9 bases in between. The CDR3 is 14 amino acids. Germline CDR1 is SNHLY and CDR2 is FYNNEI. The CDR3 sequence: CASIGRAGANVLTF. The DNA of the CDR3 is TGTGCCAGCATCGGTCGCGCTGGGGCCAACGTCCTGACTTTC.

CDR3 sequence (DNA): TGTGCCAGCAGTGAAGCTCGGTGGAGGGTCCAAGAGACCCAGTACTTC. This translates into CASSEARWRVQETQYF. V and J are TRBV25-1 and TRBJ2-5, with TRBD2 as a possible D gene (6 bases). CDR1 is MGHDK, CDR2 SYGVNS, per germline. The V and J ends lost 2 bases and 1 base respectively, with 14 bases between them. The CDR3 loop spans 16 amino acids.

This clone was observed a few times. The V and J genes are TRBV6-6 and TRBJ2-5; the match to TRBD2 covers 8 bases. With 5 bases clipped from V and 1 base from J, the junction kept 9 bases outside the gene matches. CDR1 MNHNY and CDR2 SVGAGI come from the germline V gene (reference sequence). CDR3 length: 16 residues. The CDR3 bases are TGTGCCAGCAGTCCGGGAGGCGGGGGGATCCAAGAGACCCAGTACTTC. This encodes CASSPGGGGIQETQYF.

This clone was detected once. The chain links TRBV5-1 to TRBJ1-1, with D possibly being TRBD1 (6 bases). The V and J ends lost 2 bases and 3 bases respectively, with 8 bases between them. Per germline, CDR1 SGHRS and CDR2 YFSETQ. This CDR3 is 13 amino acids long. CDR3 sequence reads: CASSFKGDTEAFF. The CDR3 nucleotides read TGCGCCAGCAGCTTTAAGGGGGACACTGAAGCTTTCTTT.

This CDR3 is CASRSPGQGNEKLFF. The CDR3 nucleotides are TGTGCCAGCAGATCACCGGGACAGGGGAATGAAAAACTGTTTTTT. The chain employs TRBV28 and TRBJ1-4, with 10 bases that match TRBD1. J lost 5 bases, V lost 6 bases, and 6 bases had no gene match. The germline V gene encodes CDR1 MDHEN and CDR2 SYDVKM. CDR3 length: 15 residues.

The chain employs TRBV28 and TRBJ1-4; a possible D gene is TRBD1 (6 bases). Germline CDR1 reads MDHEN; CDR2 reads SYDVKM. V lost 4 bases to trimming and J lost 2 bases, with 11 bases between them. This CDR3 spans 15 amino acids. CDR3 region: CASSSPGVTNEKLFF. The CDR3 DNA reads TGTGCCAGCAGTTCCCCAGGGGTTACTAATGAAAAACTGTTTTTT.

This chain joins TRBV28 and TRBJ2-1; 10 nucleotides align to TRBD1. V was pared by 4 bases and J by 5 bases, with 8 bases of the junction left unmatched. This CDR3 spans 16 amino acids. CDR1 and CDR2 (germline): MDHEN, SYDVKM. This CDR3 is CASSSTGTGAHNEQFF. The CDR3 DNA is TGTGCCAGCAGTTCCACCGGGACAGGGGCCCACAATGAGCAGTTCTTC. Supplemented by reference TRBV28 and TRBJ2-1, the full variable domain reads DVKVTQSSRYLVKRTGEKVFLECVQDMDHENMFWYRQDPGLGLRLIYFSYDVKMKEKGDIPEGYSVSREKKERFSLILESASTNQTSMYLCASSSTGTGAHNEQFFGPGTRLTVL.

The V gene is TRBV20-1, the J gene TRBJ2-1; unclear D gene. V shed 5 bases and J shed 5 bases, with 4 bases lying between them. This CDR3 is built from 10 residues. Per the germline V gene, CDR1 is DFQATT and CDR2 is SNEGSKA (reference sequence). The CDR3 DNA sequence: TGCAGTGCTCCCGACAATGAGCAGTTCTTC. This codes for CSAPDNEQFF.

The CDR3 DNA sequence: TGCGCCAGCAGCCAGGACAGGGGGTTGTCAGATACGCAGTATTTT. This sequence encodes CASSQDRGLSDTQYF. This chain connects TRBV4-1 to TRBJ2-3, with TRBD1 matching 10 bases. The germline V gene has CDR1 MGHRA and CDR2 YSYEKL. The CDR3 length is 15 residues. The V gene end was trimmed by 3 bases and the J gene end by 4 bases; junction bases not matched to a gene: 4.

The rearrangement joins TRBV12-3 or TRBV12-4 to TRBJ1-2, with D perhaps matching TRBD1 (5 bases). CDR3 size: 11 residues. V lost 9 bases, J lost 5 bases, and 10 bases lay in between. CDR3 sequence: CASRAGYGYTF. The CDR3 DNA follows: TGTGCCAGTCGCGCAGGGTATGGCTACACCTTC.

This chain connects TRBV6-2 or TRBV6-3 to TRBJ2-1, with D possibly matching TRBD2 (6 bases). In germline, CDR1 is MNHEY, CDR2 SVGEGT. CDR3 length: 14 residues. V was shortened by 4 bases and J by 0 bases, with 7 bases between the two germline ends. The chain's CDR3 is CASSSGGSYNEQFF. The CDR3 DNA reads as TGTGCCAGCAGTTCCGGGGGCTCCTACAATGAGCAGTTCTTC.

The chain couples TRBV7-2 to TRBJ2-7; the match to TRBD2 covers 12 bases. V trimming: 3 bases; J trimming: 2 bases; junction bases outside the gene matches: 2. CDR1 SGHTA and CDR2 FQGNSA come from the germline V gene. The CDR3 covers 15 residues. CDR3 DNA: TGTGCCAGCAGCTTCGGACTAGCGGGAACCTACGAGCAGTACTTC. This translates into CASSFGLAGTYEQYF.

This clone came up a few times. The rearrangement uses TRBV11-3 and TRBJ2-2; D ambiguous. CDR1 and CDR2 from the germline V gene are SGHNT and YENEEA. Trimming took off 3 bases at V and 5 bases at J, with 7 bases between the two ends. The CDR3 contains 13 residues. The CDR3 here is CASSFWPTGELFF. The CDR3 bases are TGTGCCAGCAGCTTTTGGCCGACCGGGGAGCTGTTTTTT.

V usage is TRBV7-2 and J usage is TRBJ1-1, with D perhaps matching TRBD1 (6 bases). The CDR3 runs 14 residues. CDR1 is SGHTA, CDR2 FQGNSA, per germline. V lost 4 bases to trimming and J lost 4 bases, with 13 bases between them. CDR3 region: CASSSNRQVTEAFF. In DNA, the CDR3 is TGTGCCAGCAGCTCCAACCGACAGGTCACTGAAGCTTTCTTT.

The V call is TRBV7-2, the J call TRBJ2-6; no clear D gene. This CDR3 has 15 residues. Per the germline V gene, CDR1 is SGHTA and CDR2 is FQGNSA. The V and J ends lost 1 base and 4 bases respectively, with 8 bases between them. The CDR3 DNA reads as TGTGCCAGCAGCTTAGGTGGAGCCGGGGCCAACGTCCTGACTTTC. Protein sequence: CASSLGGAGANVLTF.

The chain couples TRBV11-2 to TRBJ2-2, with D hard to call. The CDR3 loop spans 12 amino acids. Per the germline V gene, CDR1 is SGHAT and CDR2 is FQNNGV. The V end lost 8 bases, the J end lost 5 bases, and 9 bases lay between the germline ends. The CDR3 loop reads CASPTSTGELFF. In DNA, the CDR3 is TGTGCCAGCCCTACGAGTACCGGGGAGCTGTTTTTT. Supplemented by reference TRBV11-2 and TRBJ2-2, the full variable domain reads EAGVAQSPRYKIIEKRQSVAFWCNPISGHATLYWYQQILGQGPKLLIQFQNNGVVDDSQLPKDRFSAERLKGVDSTLKIQPAKLEDSAVYLCASPTSTGELFFGEGSRLTVL.

The V gene is TRBV27, the J gene TRBJ2-3; 9 bases fit TRBD1. The ends lost 6 bases at V and 6 bases at J; junction bases unmatched: 10. Germline V lookup: CDR1 MNHEY, CDR2 SMNVEV (reference sequence). This CDR3 is built from 15 residues. This CDR3 reads CASSFVRDRVDTQYF. The CDR3 DNA sequence: TGTGCCAGCAGCTTCGTGCGGGACAGGGTTGATACGCAGTATTTT.

J is TRBJ1-1 and V is TRBV18; no definite D call. Trimming took off 4 bases at V and 3 bases at J, with 9 bases between the two ends. Per germline, CDR1 KGHSH and CDR2 LQKENI. CDR3 length equals 13 residues. The CDR3 region is CASSRRGDTEAFF. DNA for the CDR3: TGTGCCAGCTCACGCCGGGGTGACACTGAAGCTTTCTTT.

This rearrangement joins TRBV11-2 to TRBJ2-1, with TRBD1 matching 7 bases. The V gene's germline CDR1 is SGHAT and CDR2 FQNNGV. The CDR3 has 14 residues. V lost 3 bases and J lost 4; bases outside the gene matches: 3. CDR3 amino acids: CASSFQGDYNEQFF. CDR3 nucleotides: TGTGCCAGCAGCTTCCAGGGGGATTACAATGAGCAGTTCTTC.

This clone was found a few times. The V and J genes are TRBV13 and TRBJ1-3; maybe TRBD1 (5 bases). V lost 5 bases, J lost 8 bases, and 25 bases lay in between. The germline V gene encodes CDR1 PRHDT and CDR2 FYEKMQ (reference sequence). This CDR3 is built from 17 residues. The CDR3 DNA is TGTGCCAGCAGCCGGATTCCAGGGCTAACTGTGGGGCACACCATATATTTT. It translates to CASSRIPGLTVGHTIYF.

The rearrangement joins TRBV4-3 to TRBJ2-5, with 14 bases aligning to TRBD2. Germline-derived CDR1 and CDR2 are LGHNA and YSLEER. The V and J ends lost 3 bases and 2 bases, in that order; junction bases with no gene match: 8. This CDR3 has 18 amino acids. CDR3 sequence reads: CASSQGLAGARGQETQYF. The CDR3 nucleotides read TGCGCCAGCAGCCAGGGACTAGCGGGGGCCAGAGGGCAAGAGACCCAGTACTTC.